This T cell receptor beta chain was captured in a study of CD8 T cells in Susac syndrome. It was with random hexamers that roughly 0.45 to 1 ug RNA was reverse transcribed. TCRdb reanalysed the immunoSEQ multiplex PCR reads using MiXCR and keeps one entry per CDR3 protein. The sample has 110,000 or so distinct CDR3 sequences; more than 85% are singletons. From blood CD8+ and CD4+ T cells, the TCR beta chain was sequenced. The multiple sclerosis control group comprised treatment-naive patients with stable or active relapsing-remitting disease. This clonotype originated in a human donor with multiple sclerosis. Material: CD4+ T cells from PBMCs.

CDR3 in DNA: TGCAGCGCCGAGTCGGGGACCGGGGAGCTGTTTTTT. This translates into CSAESGTGELFF. This chain connects TRBV29-1 to TRBJ2-2, with a possible D match to TRBD2 (5 bases). The germline CDR1 and CDR2 sequences are SQVTM and ANQGSEA. The CDR3 loop spans 12 amino acids. V lost 7 bases and J 5 bases, leaving 11 bases between the germline ends.